The table lists the clone carrying this TCR beta chain with a few counts. Its specificity is not known. The data stem from a study of response to subunit inactivated influenza vaccine. General observations from the study: The authors proposed limited new T cell recruitment per seasonal influenza vaccination.

TCRdb used MiXCR to reprocess the RT-PCR reads, holding one entry per CDR3 protein. The table has about half a million distinct CDR3 sequences, 6.5% to 8% seen once. V lost 2 bases, J lost 2 bases, and 8 bases stayed unmatched. The CDR3 spans 16 residues. The V and J genes are TRBV12-3 or TRBV12-4 and TRBJ2-7; 8 bases align to TRBD1. The sequence derives from a man in his fifties or sixties who received an inactivated influenza vaccine. Sequenced here: PBMCs from blood, sampled 23 months after vaccination. The CDR3 loop is CASSLSGGQVPYEQYF. The CDR3 nucleotides are TGTGCCAGCAGTTTAAGTGGGGGACAGGTACCCTACGAGCAGTACTTC.